Shown below are 27 T cell receptor beta chains from a single sample sequenced in a study of graft-versus-host responses after intestinal transplantation. Profiled with immunoSEQ multiplex PCR; TCRdb holds only in-frame clones, not every one. The sample holds around 23,000 clones, 75% to 90% seen once. The starting material was PBMCs, obtained nearly 470 days after intestinal transplant. These receptor sequences come from a human patient who received an intestinal transplant, so some T cells may come from the graft donor.

The chain recombines TRBV19 with TRBJ1-4; possibly TRBD1 for D (5 bases). The length of the CDR3 is 16 residues. V was clipped by 5 bases and J by 5 bases, with 18 bases between them. Germline-derived CDR1 and CDR2 are LNHDA and SQIVND (reference sequence). The CDR3 DNA reads TGTGCCAGTAGTCCAAACCCTTTCTGGGGGAATGAAAAACTGTTTTTT. Translating it yields CASSPNPFWGNEKLFF.

The chain is built from TRBV7-2 and TRBJ1-1; 7 nucleotides align to TRBD1. The J segment lost 4 bases and the V segment lost 2 bases, leaving 1 base of the junction unmatched. Germline CDR1 is SGHTA and CDR2 is FQGNSA. The CDR3 runs to 13 residues. The CDR3 is CASSLQGGTEAFF. The CDR3 DNA reads TGTGCCAGCAGCTTACAGGGGGGCACTGAAGCTTTCTTT.

V usage is TRBV7-8 and J usage is TRBJ2-1, with D perhaps TRBD1 or TRBD2 (5 bases each). The V gene lost 3 bases and the J gene lost 0 bases, with 18 bases spanning the gap. The germline CDR1 and CDR2 sequences are SGHVS and FQNEAQ. This CDR3 has 18 residues. CDR3 amino acids: CASSFRGTSSSSYNEQFF. For the CDR3, the DNA is TGTGCCAGCAGCTTTAGAGGGACCTCCTCGAGCTCCTACAATGAGCAGTTCTTC. Drawing the rest from reference TRBV7-8 and TRBJ2-1, the complete variable domain is GAGVSQSPRYKVAKRGQDVALRCDPISGHVSLFWYQQALGQGPEFLTYFQNEAQLDKSGLPSDRFFAERPEGSVSTLKIQRTQQEDSAVYLCASSFRGTSSSSYNEQFFGPGTRLTVL.

This clone was counted a single time. The V call is TRBV28, the J call TRBJ2-4; TRBD1 is a possible D gene (5 bases). The CDR3 is 13 residues long. Germline V gene lookup returns CDR1 MDHEN and CDR2 SYDVKM. V shed 6 bases and J shed 7 bases, with 13 bases lying between them. The CDR3 here is CASSEGARNIQYF. The CDR3, as DNA: TGTGCCAGCAGCGAAGGGGCGAGGAACATTCAGTACTTC.

This chain uses TRBV19 with TRBJ1-5; 7 nucleotides match TRBD1. V was pared by 6 bases and J by 7 bases, with 9 bases of the junction left unmatched. CDR3 length: 14 amino acids. Germline V gene sequence: CDR1 LNHDA, CDR2 SQIVND (reference sequence). The CDR3 region has the DNA TGTGCCAGTAGGAAGGACAGGACGGGGCAGCCCCAGCATTTT. Amino acids: CASRKDRTGQPQHF.

The J gene is TRBJ1-1, the V gene TRBV7-9; 12 bases agree with TRBD1. J gave up 4 bases and V 5 bases, and 5 bases lay outside the gene matches. This CDR3 has 15 amino acids. The V gene's germline CDR1 is SEHNR and CDR2 FQNEAQ (reference sequence). CDR3 nucleotides: TGTGCCAGCAGCCCCCCGGGACAGGGGGCCACTGAAGCTTTCTTT. This gives the protein CASSPPGQGATEAFF.

This chain joins TRBV27 and TRBJ2-1, with D unresolved. Germline V gene sequence: CDR1 MNHEY, CDR2 SMNVEV (reference sequence). The CDR3 spans 15 residues. The ends were cut back, 0 bases at V and 7 bases at J, with 13 bases in the middle. The DNA of the CDR3 is TGTGCCAGCAGTTTATCGGGTTCCTATAGTAATGAGCAGTTCTTC. It codes for CASSLSGSYSNEQFF.

This chain uses TRBV11-3 with TRBJ1-4, with TRBD1 as a possible D gene (5 bases). Germline V gene sequence: CDR1 SGHNT, CDR2 YENEEA. There are 16 residues in the CDR3. The germline V and J ends were trimmed by 3 bases and 6 bases, with 17 bases remaining between them. The CDR3 protein is CASSFKGLGVDEKLFF. CDR3 in DNA: TGTGCCAGCAGCTTCAAGGGCCTGGGGGTGGATGAAAAACTGTTTTTT.

The chain couples TRBV30 to TRBJ2-3; the match to TRBD2 covers 12 bases. Germline V lookup: CDR1 GTSNPN, CDR2 SVGIG (reference sequence). The V segment lost 3 bases and the J segment 6 bases; nucleotides outside the gene matches: 1. This CDR3 region has 13 residues. The CDR3 DNA is TGTGCCTGGAGACTAGCGGGAGGTGATACGCAGTATTTT. Protein: CAWRLAGGDTQYF. Combining the CDR3 with reference TRBV30 and TRBJ2-3 gives the whole variable domain SQTIHQWPATLVQPVGSPLSLECTVEGTSNPNLYWYRQAAGRGLQLLFYSVGIGQISSEVPQNLSASRPQDRQFILSSKKLLLSDSGFYLCAWRLAGGDTQYFGPGTRLTVL.

The V and J genes are TRBV19 and TRBJ1-1; 9 bases fit TRBD1. Germline V CDR1 and CDR2: LNHDA, SQIVND (reference sequence). The V segment lost 5 bases and the J segment 4 bases; nucleotides outside the gene matches: 5. The CDR3 has 14 residues. Here the CDR3 reads CASSFDRGFTEAFF. CDR3 bases: TGTGCCAGTAGTTTTGACAGGGGGTTCACTGAAGCTTTCTTT.

The chain carries TRBV6-5 and TRBJ1-1, with a tentative D call TRBD1 (6 bases). The CDR3 length is 14 residues. Germline V lookup: CDR1 MNHEY, CDR2 SVGAGI. V lost 5 bases to trimming and J lost 0 bases, with 10 bases between them. The CDR3 sequence: CASSPGHLNTEAFF. The CDR3 nucleotides read TGTGCCAGCAGTCCGGGACACTTGAACACTGAAGCTTTCTTT.

This clone was counted once. The V gene is TRBV5-1, the J gene TRBJ1-1, with D tentatively TRBD1 (5 bases). CDR1 is SGHRS and CDR2 is YFSETQ in the germline V gene. V was clipped by 2 bases and J by 5 bases, with 10 bases between them. This CDR3 has 13 amino acids. The CDR3 is CASSFEGNTEAFF. In DNA, the CDR3 is TGCGCCAGCAGCTTCGAGGGGAATACTGAAGCTTTCTTT.

CDR3 sequence (DNA): TGTGCCAGCAGTTACTCGGCCGAGAGAACGCAGTATTTT. It specifies CASSYSAERTQYF. This chain links TRBV6-6 with TRBJ2-3; D is unclear. The ends were cut back, 0 bases at V and 9 bases at J, with 10 bases in the middle. The CDR3 length is 13 residues. The germline gives CDR1 MNHNY, CDR2 SVGAGI (reference sequence).

This rearrangement joins TRBV4-1 to TRBJ1-4; a weak D match, TRBD1 (6 bases). V lost 0 bases to trimming and J lost 2 bases, with 10 bases between them. This CDR3 has 16 amino acids. Germline values: CDR1 MGHRA, CDR2 YSYEKL. The CDR3 region has the DNA TGCGCCAGCAGCCAAGACAGGGGCACGACTAATGAAAAACTGTTTTTT. Translating gives CASSQDRGTTNEKLFF.

This rearrangement joins TRBV14 to TRBJ2-5; D is undetermined. This CDR3 region has 14 residues. Per germline, CDR1 SGHDN and CDR2 FVKESK. The germline V and J ends were trimmed by 2 bases and 1 base, with 8 bases remaining between them. The CDR3 region has the DNA TGTGCCAGCAGCCAACAAAGAGTCCAAGAGACCCAGTACTTC. Encoded protein: CASSQQRVQETQYF.

The chain is built from TRBV11-2 and TRBJ2-3, with D uncertain. In germline, CDR1 is SGHAT, CDR2 FQNNGV. V lost 5 bases and J lost 7, with 10 bases in between. The length of the CDR3 is 12 residues. The CDR3 region has the DNA TGTGCCAGCAGCCCCAGCCTTAATACGCAGTATTTT. Amino acids: CASSPSLNTQYF.

DNA for the CDR3: TGTGCCAGCAGTGAGCTGGGGAGGGGCGAGCAGTACTTC. It specifies CASSELGRGEQYF. This chain uses TRBV25-1 with TRBJ2-7; the match to TRBD2 covers 7 bases. CDR3 length: 13 residues. Germline CDR1 is MGHDK and CDR2 is SYGVNS. The ends lost 3 bases at V and 6 bases at J; junction bases unmatched: 5.

The V and J genes are TRBV28 and TRBJ2-1, with TRBD2 matching over 13 bases. Germline V CDR1 and CDR2: MDHEN, SYDVKM. Trimming took 4 bases from V and 8 from J; bases not matched to a gene: 8. The CDR3 totals 16 residues. For the CDR3, the DNA is TGTGCCAGCAGTTCCGACCTACTAGCGGGAGGGTATGAGCAGTTCTTC. It yields the protein CASSSDLLAGGYEQFF.

The chain is built from TRBV30 and TRBJ2-7, with D unclear. Trimming left V 3 bases short and J 0 bases short, with 9 bases between. This CDR3 contains 13 residues. CDR1 GTSNPN and CDR2 SVGIG come from the germline V gene (reference sequence). The CDR3 is CAWRSGSSYEQYF. Written as DNA, the CDR3 is TGTGCCTGGAGGTCGGGTAGCTCCTACGAGCAGTACTTC. The variable domain in full, with the rest retrieved from reference TRBV30 and TRBJ2-7, is SQTIHQWPATLVQPVGSPLSLECTVEGTSNPNLYWYRQAAGRGLQLLFYSVGIGQISSEVPQNLSASRPQDRQFILSSKKLLLSDSGFYLCAWRSGSSYEQYFGPGTRLTVT.

The chain links TRBV15 to TRBJ2-3, with 7 bases aligning to TRBD1. V shed 3 bases, J shed 6 bases, and the junction held 12 bases outside the gene matches. The CDR3 loop spans 16 amino acids. Per germline, CDR1 LNHNV and CDR2 YYDKDF (reference sequence). CDR3 in DNA: TGTGCCACCAGCAGGAGGGGGACAGCGCTGGTTGATACGCAGTATTTT. It is translated as CATSRRGTALVDTQYF.

The chain has TRBV6-6 and TRBJ2-3, with 9 bases identical to TRBD1. The ends lost 5 bases at V and 7 bases at J; junction bases unmatched: 7. Per germline, CDR1 MNHNY and CDR2 SVGAGI (reference sequence). The CDR3 is 14 residues long. The CDR3 spells CASSRDRAENTQYF. CDR3 DNA: TGTGCCAGCAGTCGGGACAGGGCGGAGAATACGCAGTATTTT.

This clone occurred once. The V gene is TRBV19, the J gene TRBJ1-5; no clear D gene. Germline assignment: CDR1 LNHDA and CDR2 SQIVND (reference sequence). Trimming took off 6 bases at V and 5 bases at J, with 17 bases between the two ends. CDR3 length: 15 amino acids. Written as DNA, the CDR3 is TGTGCCAGTAGAACCGTCCCAGGCACAGATCAGCCCCAGCATTTT. Translating it yields CASRTVPGTDQPQHF.

The table lists this clone with a few counts. The chain combines TRBV4-2 with TRBJ1-5; D is undetermined. CDR1 LGHNA and CDR2 YNFKEQ come from the germline V gene. CDR3 length: 18 amino acids. V lost 2 bases, J lost 3 bases, and 20 bases lay in between. The CDR3: CASSQNPVEGPDNQPQHF. As DNA, the CDR3 is TGTGCCAGCAGCCAAAACCCCGTGGAGGGCCCAGACAATCAGCCCCAGCATTTT.

This rearrangement joins TRBV6-6 to TRBJ2-7; possibly TRBD1 or TRBD2 for D (5 bases each). Germline-derived CDR1 and CDR2 are MNHNY and SVGAGI (reference sequence). V was trimmed by 5 bases and J by 3 bases, leaving 5 bases between them. CDR3 length: 11 amino acids. The CDR3 DNA is TGTGCCAGCAGTGGGGGCTACGAGCAGTACTTC. Its protein is CASSGGYEQYF.

The V and J genes are TRBV25-1 and TRBJ2-1; possible D gene TRBD2, 6 bases. V was clipped by 8 bases and J by 9 bases, with 20 bases between them. The CDR3 is 14 residues long. In germline, CDR1 is MGHDK, CDR2 SYGVNS. DNA of the CDR3: TGTGCCAGCCAGCCCCTGGGACTGCGGAGTGAGCAGTTCTTC. It is translated as CASQPLGLRSEQFF.

This chain uses TRBV5-4 with TRBJ1-2; TRBD1 is a possible D gene (5 bases). Between the trimmed V and J ends, which lost 2 bases and 7 bases, there was a span of 12 bases. The CDR3 length is 13 residues. The germline gives CDR1 SGHNT, CDR2 YYREEE (reference sequence). The CDR3 loop is CASSLGQGSGYTF. The CDR3 region has the DNA TGTGCCAGCAGCTTAGGGCAGGGATCTGGCTACACCTTC.

V and J are TRBV7-3 and TRBJ2-1, with D perhaps matching TRBD1 (5 bases). The V gene lost 5 bases and the J gene lost 9 bases, with 17 bases spanning the gap. The CDR3 totals 14 residues. The germline V gene has CDR1 SGHTA and CDR2 FQGTGA. Here the CDR3 reads CASSPEDQGPEQFF. The CDR3, as DNA: TGTGCCAGCAGCCCCGAAGATCAGGGCCCTGAGCAGTTCTTC.